Reported below is one TCR beta chain. This clonotype occurred a few times. Its antigen remains undetermined. No base-level quality is on record; no much larger clone is a single base apart. The data originate from a study of regulatory T cells in long-lasting Graves disease (dated by TCRdb to about 2021). Broadly, across the study: Patients with newly diagnosed Graves' disease had been on antithyroid drugs for under 3 months. The study was registered as a clinical trial and conducted in China. TCR sequencing covered around 13 persistent and around 20 newly diagnosed Graves' disease patients, some 35 samples in total. Persistent Graves' disease patients were compared with newly diagnosed Graves' disease patients by peripheral blood TCR sequencing and RNA sequencing. Summary of the overall study and its limitations: As a limitation, the authors acknowledged that the small sample size may reduce accuracy. Lower TCR Shannon entropy and fewer highly expanded clones were observed in persistent Graves' disease patients than in newly diagnosed patients, which suggested clonal expansion. TRBV28, TRBJ1-2 and TRBJ2-5 were preferentially used in persistent disease, while TRBV20-1 and TRBJ2-1 were favored in newly diagnosed disease. Only the TCR beta chain was sequenced and analyzed. More public clonotypes were shared among persistent patients (around 3,000) than among newly diagnosed patients (just under 1,000). Only peripheral blood was studied, because thyroid tissue, the primary lesion, was inaccessible.

The germline V gene specifies SGHDN as CDR1 and FVKESK as CDR2. The CDR3 goes from the cysteine to the phenylalanine over 15 residues. Only the CDR3 part of the read is kept: 45 bases, read in frame from the first base. V is cut back by 4 bases and J by 4 bases, with 10 bases in the junction unmatched. Receptor amplification or capture employed multiplex PCR. The run used an Illumina HiSeq 4000. CDR3 regions were amplified by Arm-PCR with iRepertoire HTBI primers to construct TCR beta libraries. Before sequencing, the PCR products went through gel purification. Concerning the study's data processing: Gene usage analysis of CDR3 amino acid clonotypes used the 50 to 70 TRBV and some 13 TRBJ segments found across samples. Filtered high-quality paired reads were merged into contigs using COPE and FqMerger. Contigs were aligned with BLAST to IMGT TRBV, TRBD and TRBJ reference genes, and CDR3 was defined per IMGT. Clonotypes above 0.1% frequency were classified as highly expanded clones. Shannon entropy was used to measure repertoire diversity, and the Gini coefficient was used to measure V-J evenness. Public clonotypes were defined as clonotypes shared by more than one individual. TCRdb redid the processing of the public reads, applying fastp at Q25 and MiXCR, and retained in-frame beta chains. Entries are consolidated by CDR3 protein sequence, retaining the most common genes and DNA. What appears here as the V and J calls and clone size reflects TCRdb's work, not the paper's. The sample profile shows about 610,000 distinct CDR3 sequences; roughly a sixth of them were found once. Clones ranked in the top ten supply around 13% of the sample.

The sample's time point, from its label and the paper: newly diagnosed GD, antithyroid drugs for less than 3 months. For both TCR sequencing and RNA sequencing, RNA was extracted from PBMCs using TRIzol. The diagnosis of Graves' disease followed American Thyroid Association guidelines. The patients came from an endocrinology department in Xi'an, China. Each patient gave around 9 milliliters of peripheral blood, collected in an EDTA anticoagulant tube. PBMCs were isolated by Ficoll Paque Plus density gradient separation without further T cell sorting. An Agilent 2100 Bioanalyzer and agarose gel were used to assess RNA quality, and a NanoDrop 2000 was used to measure RNA concentration. These same data were also listed under a study on T cells in Graves' hyperthyroidism and ophthalmopathy. The second study's paper adds: A patient counted as having stable Graves' hyperthyroidism if no progression to ophthalmopathy occurred over 18 months of follow-up. The hyperthyroidism patients were between 18 and 65 years old and newly diagnosed, with a disease duration of less than 2 months. The study excluded patients with uncontrolled infections, other autoimmune diseases, pregnancy or lactation. Diagnoses relied on clinical symptoms, serum thyroxine and TRAb, thyroid ultrasound and orbital computed tomography. The TCR CDR3 was subjected to a first round of RT-PCR using the HTBI primer set and the Qiagen OneStep RT-PCR kit. Blood samples also contained most of the expanded thyroid clonotypes (frequency above 0.001), which suggests that blood repertoires may reflect thyroid immune responses. A 13 V-J signature model separated ophthalmopathy from stable hyperthyroidism, with around 91% sensitivity and 81.08% specificity in cross-validation and 80%/75% in testing. In validation, the model predicted progression to ophthalmopathy a median of approximately 6.6 months before onset, with approximately 70% sensitivity and about 72% specificity. To identify distinguishing TCR V-J signatures, a discovery cohort of some 100 patients was used, comprising 43 with Graves' ophthalmopathy and around 57 with stable Graves' hyperthyroidism. Whether ophthalmopathy could be predicted prospectively was tested in an independent validation cohort made up of about 18 hyperthyroidism patients plus 17 patients who later progressed to ophthalmopathy. For training and testing, the roughly 97 patients in the discovery cohort were randomly divided in a 7:3 ratio. In about 6 Graves' hyperthyroidism patients, the study also compared T-cell repertoires from thyroid tissue with T-cell repertoires from blood. After blood sampling, hyperthyroidism patients were treated with methimazole at a starting dose of 30 mg daily, and ophthalmopathy patients were treated with high-dose intravenous methylprednisolone. A second multiplex PCR round built the libraries, followed by size selection and purification. Sequencing of the libraries was done on an Illumina HiSeq2000 using paired-end 100 bp reads. SOAPnuke was used to process the raw data, with reads discarded if the reads contained adapters or uncalled bases, had a mean Phred below 15, or lacked an exact constant-primer or identifier match. COPE v1.2.5 was used to merge high-quality paired reads, and clonotypes were defined as unique nucleotide sequences. Clonotypes were aligned to IMGT TRBV, TRBD and TRBJ reference segments using MiTCR v1.1. Analysis was restricted to V-J combinations with a frequency above 0.0001, which covered roughly 99% of repertoires. A TCS score was defined as the ratio of F50 (clonal expansion) to E x V (chaos), with BLOSUM62-based TCRdist applied between CDR3 peptides within each V-J. Welch's t-statistics and random forest reduced fewer than 600 V-J features to roughly 13, which were used in a naive Bayes classifier (R e1071). Sample size was not statistically predetermined, and investigators were not blinded to group allocation. According to the paper, TCR Vbeta CDR3 sequencing was carried out on 135 peripheral blood samples, which came from some 41 ophthalmopathy, 80 or so hyperthyroidism and 17 progressor patients.

The rearranged chain carries TRBV14 and TRBJ2-7, with TRBD2 identical over 7 junction bases. The TCR sequence derives from a man aged 18 to 30 with Graves disease. Donor details come from another sample of the same person, matched by shared clones. The sample here was peripheral blood mononuclear cells (PBMCs), taken at new diagnosis, from a patient treated with antithyroid drugs. The nucleotides are TGTGCCAGCAGCCGACTAGCAGCCGCCCTTTACGAGCAGTACTTC. Its protein reads: CASSRLAAALYEQYF.